Reported below is one T cell receptor (beta chain). This entry belongs to a study of blood T cell repertoires in COVID-19. CDR3 length: 16 residues. Germline V gene sequence: CDR1 ENHRY, CDR2 SYGVKD. Trimming took 0 bases from V and 0 from J, leaving 10 bases between them. The data were produced by immunoSEQ multiplex PCR, yet TCRdb's version contains in-frame clones alone and is incomplete. The sample lists some 240,000 clones; more than 70% were seen once. The sequenced sample consisted of peripheral blood. The chain is built from TRBV10-3 and TRBJ2-3; possible D gene TRBD2, 5 bases. The clonotype originates from a human donor in a cohort sampled during active COVID-19. CDR3 loop: CAISESEADSTDTQYF. In DNA, the CDR3 is TGTGCCATCAGTGAGTCGGAAGCGGACAGCACAGATACGCAGTATTTT.